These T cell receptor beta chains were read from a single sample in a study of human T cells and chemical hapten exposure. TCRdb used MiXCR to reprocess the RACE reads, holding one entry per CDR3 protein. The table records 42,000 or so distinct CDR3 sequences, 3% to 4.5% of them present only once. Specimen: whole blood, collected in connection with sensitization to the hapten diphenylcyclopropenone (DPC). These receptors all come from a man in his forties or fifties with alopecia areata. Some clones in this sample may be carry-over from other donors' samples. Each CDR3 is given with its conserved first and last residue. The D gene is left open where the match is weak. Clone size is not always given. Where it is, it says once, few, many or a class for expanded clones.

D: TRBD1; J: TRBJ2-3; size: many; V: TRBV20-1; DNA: TGCAGTGCCGCGAAGGGACAGAACACAGATACGCAGTATTTT; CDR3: CSAAKGQNTDTQYF
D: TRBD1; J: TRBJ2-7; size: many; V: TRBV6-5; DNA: TGTGCCAGCAGTACCGGGACAGGGAGGGGCGGCGAGCAGTACTTC; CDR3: CASSTGTGRGGEQYF
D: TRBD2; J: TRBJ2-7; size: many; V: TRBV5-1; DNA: TGCGCCAGCAGCCCCCCCCAAGCGGGAGGCTACGAGCAGTACTTC; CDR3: CASSPPQAGGYEQYF
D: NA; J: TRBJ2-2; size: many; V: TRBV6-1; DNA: NA; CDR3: CASSESGRRAGELFF
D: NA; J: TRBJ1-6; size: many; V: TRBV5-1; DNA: TGCGCCAGCAGCTTGGACCAGGTCAAGCCCCTCCACTTT; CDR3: CASSLDQVKPLHF
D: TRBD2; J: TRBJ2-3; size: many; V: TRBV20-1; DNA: TGCAGTGCGACCGGGACTAGCGGGAGCACAGATACGCAGTATTTT; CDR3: CSATGTSGSTDTQYF
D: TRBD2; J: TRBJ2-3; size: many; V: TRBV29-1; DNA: TGCAGCGTTGTTGGCGGCGGGAGAGGATCAGATACGCAGTATTTT; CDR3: CSVVGGGRGSDTQYF
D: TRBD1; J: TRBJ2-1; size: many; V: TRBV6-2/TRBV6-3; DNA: TGTGCCAGCAGCTACAGGGGAAGGAATGAGCAGTTCTTC; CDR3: CASSYRGRNEQFF
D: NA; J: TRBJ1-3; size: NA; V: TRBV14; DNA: TGTGCCAGCAGCCAAGGGGCGTTCTCTGGAAACACCATATATTTT; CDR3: CASSQGAFSGNTIYF
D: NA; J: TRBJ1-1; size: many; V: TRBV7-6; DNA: TGTGCCAGCAGCGTCGACGGCTTGAACACTGAAGCTTTCTTT; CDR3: CASSVDGLNTEAFF
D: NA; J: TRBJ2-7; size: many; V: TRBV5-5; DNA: TGTGCCAGCAGCCGCGCCTCTACCGGGGCTCTGAGCTACGAGCAGTACTTC; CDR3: CASSRASTGALSYEQYF
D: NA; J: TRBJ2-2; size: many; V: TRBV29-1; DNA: TGCAGCGCCCAAGGAACTGGTGGCGGGGAGCTGTTTTTT; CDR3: CSAQGTGGGELFF
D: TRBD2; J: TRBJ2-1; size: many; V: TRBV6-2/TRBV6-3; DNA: TGTGCCAGCAGTCTCAGGACTAGCGGGAGAGTCCAGGGAGAGCAGTTCTTC; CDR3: CASSLRTSGRVQGEQFF
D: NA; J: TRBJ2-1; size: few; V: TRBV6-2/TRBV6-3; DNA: TGTGCCAGCACCCGTCTCCAGGCCCCTTATGAGCAGTTCTTC; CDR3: CASTRLQAPYEQFF
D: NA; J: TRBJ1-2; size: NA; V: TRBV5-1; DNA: TGCGCCAGCAGGCAAGGGACGGTGACTATCTATGGCTACACCTTC; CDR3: CASRQGTVTIYGYTF
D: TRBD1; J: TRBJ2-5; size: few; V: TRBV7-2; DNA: TGTGCCAGCAGCACCCAACAGGGGTCCCAAGAGACCCAGTACTTC; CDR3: CASSTQQGSQETQYF
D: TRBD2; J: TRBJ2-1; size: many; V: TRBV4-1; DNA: TGCGCCAGCAGCCACGGGACTAGCGGGAGGAATGAGCAGTTCTTC; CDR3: CASSHGTSGRNEQFF
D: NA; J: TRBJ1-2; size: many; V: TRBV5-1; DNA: TGCGCCAGCAGCCAGGGAGTTGGGGCTGAGGGACATGGCTACACCTTC; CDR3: CASSQGVGAEGHGYTF
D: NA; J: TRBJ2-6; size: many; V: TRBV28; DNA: TGTGCCAGCAGTCCTCTCGAGGGACTGGCCTCTGGGGCCAACGTCCTGACTTTC; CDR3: CASSPLEGLASGANVLTF
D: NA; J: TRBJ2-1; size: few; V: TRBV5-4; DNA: TGTGCCAGCAGGGAGGGCAGGGGATCCGATGAGCAGTTCTTC; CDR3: CASREGRGSDEQFF
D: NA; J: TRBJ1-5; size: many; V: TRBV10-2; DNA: TGCGCCAGCAGTGAACAGGGTGGCAATCAGCCCCAGCATTTT; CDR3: CASSEQGGNQPQHF
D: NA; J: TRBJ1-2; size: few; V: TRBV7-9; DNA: TGTGCCAGCAGCCGAATGGGGGCAGGGGTTAACGGCTACACCTTC; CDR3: CASSRMGAGVNGYTF
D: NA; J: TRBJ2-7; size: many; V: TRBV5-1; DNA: TGCGCCAGCAGCATCCAGGGTACCGACGAGCAGTACTTC; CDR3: CASSIQGTDEQYF
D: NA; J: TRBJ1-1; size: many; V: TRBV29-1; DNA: TGCAGCGTTGATATGGGCACTGAAGCTTTCTTT; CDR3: CSVDMGTEAFF
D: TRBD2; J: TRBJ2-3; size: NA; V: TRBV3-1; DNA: TGTGCCAGCAGCCTATCGACTAGCGGGAGTTTAGGATATGCGCAGTATTTT; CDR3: CASSLSTSGSLGYAQYF
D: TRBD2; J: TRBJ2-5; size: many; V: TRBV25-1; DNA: TGTGCCAGCAGTGATCTGACTAGCAGCCAAGAGACCCAGTACTTC; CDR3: CASSDLTSSQETQYF
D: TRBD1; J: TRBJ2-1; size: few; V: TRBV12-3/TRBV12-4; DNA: TGTGCCAGCAGCCCTTCCGGGACAGGGCTTCGCTCCTACAATGAGCAGTTCTTC; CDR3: CASSPSGTGLRSYNEQFF
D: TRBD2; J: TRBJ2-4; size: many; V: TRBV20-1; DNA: TGCAGTGCTAGAGTAAGGACTAGCGGAGACTTAGCCAAAAACATTCAGTACTTC; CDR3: CSARVRTSGDLAKNIQYF
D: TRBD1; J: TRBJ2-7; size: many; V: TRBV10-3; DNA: TGTGCCATCAGTGAGTCAGGACAGGGTACCCACGAGCAGTACTTC; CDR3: CAISESGQGTHEQYF
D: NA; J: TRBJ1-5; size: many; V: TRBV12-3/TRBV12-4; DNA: TGTGCCAGCAGTTTTCGGGAAGGGAATCAGCCCCAGCATTTT; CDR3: CASSFREGNQPQHF
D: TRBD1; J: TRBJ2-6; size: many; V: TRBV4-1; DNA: TGCGCCAGCAGCCATTCCGGGACAGGAGTCTCTGGGGCCAACGTCCTGACTTTC; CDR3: CASSHSGTGVSGANVLTF
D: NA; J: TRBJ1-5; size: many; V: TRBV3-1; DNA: TGTGCCAGCAGCCCTAGCCCGTTGCAGCCCCAGCATTTT; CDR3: CASSPSPLQPQHF
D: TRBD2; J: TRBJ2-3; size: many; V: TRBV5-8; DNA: TGTGCCAGCAGTACACTAGCGGGAGGACTTACGCAGTATTTT; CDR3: CASSTLAGGLTQYF
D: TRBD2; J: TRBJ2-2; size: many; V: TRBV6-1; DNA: TGTGCCAGCAGCCGAGGGACTAGCTCCGGGGAGCTGTTTTTT; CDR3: CASSRGTSSGELFF